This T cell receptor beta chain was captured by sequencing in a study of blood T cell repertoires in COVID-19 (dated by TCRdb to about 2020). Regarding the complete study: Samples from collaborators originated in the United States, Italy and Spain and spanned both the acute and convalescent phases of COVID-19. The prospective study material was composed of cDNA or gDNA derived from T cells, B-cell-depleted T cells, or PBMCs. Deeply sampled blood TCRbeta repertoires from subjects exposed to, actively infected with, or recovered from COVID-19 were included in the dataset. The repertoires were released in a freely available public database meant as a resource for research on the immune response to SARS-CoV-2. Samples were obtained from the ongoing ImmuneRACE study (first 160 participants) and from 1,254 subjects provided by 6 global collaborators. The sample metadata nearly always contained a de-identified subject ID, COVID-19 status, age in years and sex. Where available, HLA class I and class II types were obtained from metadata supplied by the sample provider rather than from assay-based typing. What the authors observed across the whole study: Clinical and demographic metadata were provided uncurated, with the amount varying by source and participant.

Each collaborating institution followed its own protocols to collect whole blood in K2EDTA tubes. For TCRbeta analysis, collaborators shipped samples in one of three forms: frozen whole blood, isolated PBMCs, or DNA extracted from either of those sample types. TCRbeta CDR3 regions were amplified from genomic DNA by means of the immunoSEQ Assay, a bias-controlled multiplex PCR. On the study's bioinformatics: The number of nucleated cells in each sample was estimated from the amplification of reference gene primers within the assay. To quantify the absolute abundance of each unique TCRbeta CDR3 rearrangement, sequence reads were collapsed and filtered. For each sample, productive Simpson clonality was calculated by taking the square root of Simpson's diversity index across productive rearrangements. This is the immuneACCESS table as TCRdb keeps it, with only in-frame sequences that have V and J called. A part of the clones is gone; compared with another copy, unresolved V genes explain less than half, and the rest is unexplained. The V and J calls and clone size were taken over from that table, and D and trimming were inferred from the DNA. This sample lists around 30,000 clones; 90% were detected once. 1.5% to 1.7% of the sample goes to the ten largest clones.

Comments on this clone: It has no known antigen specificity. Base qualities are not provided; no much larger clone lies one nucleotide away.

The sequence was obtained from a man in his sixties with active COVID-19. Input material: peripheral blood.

The CDR3 corresponds to CASSTNFGLAGGTDTQYF. The DNA is TGTGCCAGCAGTACAAACTTCGGACTAGCGGGGGGGACAGATACGCAGTATTTT. The chain links TRBV6-2 or TRBV6-3 with TRBJ2-3, with 15 bases aligning to TRBD2. For this chain, trimming is 5 bases at the V end and 3 bases at the J end, and the number of junction bases without a gene match is 9. The CDR3 goes from the cysteine to the phenylalanine over 18 residues. The kept DNA is CDR3 alone, 54 bases in frame from the first base. Reading the germline V gene gives CDR1 MNHEY and CDR2 SVGEGT.